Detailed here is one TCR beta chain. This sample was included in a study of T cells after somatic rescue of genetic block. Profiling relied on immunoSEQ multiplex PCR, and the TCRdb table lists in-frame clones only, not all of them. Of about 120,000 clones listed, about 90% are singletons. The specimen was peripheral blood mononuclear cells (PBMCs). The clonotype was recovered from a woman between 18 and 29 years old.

For the CDR3, the DNA is TGTGCCAGCAGTCCCCCAGCGCAGGGCTACACCTTC. Translating it yields CASSPPAQGYTF. This sequence joins TRBV28 and TRBJ1-2; D call uncertain. The length of the CDR3 is 12 residues. Deletions cut 5 bases from V and 8 bases from J, with 12 bases between. Germline V gene sequence: CDR1 MDHEN, CDR2 SYDVKM.